This T cell receptor beta chain was recovered during a study of blood T cell repertoires in COVID-19. About the research overall: The United States, Italy and Spain were the sources of the acute and convalescent COVID-19 samples. The cDNA or gDNA used as material had been derived from T cells, B-cell-depleted T cells, or PBMCs.

Produced via immunoSEQ multiplex PCR; TCRdb's table is partial and in-frame only. Of 300,000 to 400,000 clones in the sample, about 86% were seen once. Germline V gene lookup returns CDR1 MNHEY and CDR2 SVGEGT. The ends were cut back, 2 bases at V and 0 bases at J, with 11 bases in the middle. This CDR3 region has 16 residues. The sequencing input was PBMCs or T cells enriched from blood (not recorded which). The chain has TRBV6-2 or TRBV6-3 and TRBJ1-5, with D tentatively TRBD1 (5 bases). The origin of this receptor is a woman aged 40 to 50 with acute COVID-19. This CDR3 reads CASSYAGEFSNQPQHF. The CDR3 nucleotides are TGTGCCAGCAGTTACGCGGGGGAATTTAGCAATCAGCCCCAGCATTTT.